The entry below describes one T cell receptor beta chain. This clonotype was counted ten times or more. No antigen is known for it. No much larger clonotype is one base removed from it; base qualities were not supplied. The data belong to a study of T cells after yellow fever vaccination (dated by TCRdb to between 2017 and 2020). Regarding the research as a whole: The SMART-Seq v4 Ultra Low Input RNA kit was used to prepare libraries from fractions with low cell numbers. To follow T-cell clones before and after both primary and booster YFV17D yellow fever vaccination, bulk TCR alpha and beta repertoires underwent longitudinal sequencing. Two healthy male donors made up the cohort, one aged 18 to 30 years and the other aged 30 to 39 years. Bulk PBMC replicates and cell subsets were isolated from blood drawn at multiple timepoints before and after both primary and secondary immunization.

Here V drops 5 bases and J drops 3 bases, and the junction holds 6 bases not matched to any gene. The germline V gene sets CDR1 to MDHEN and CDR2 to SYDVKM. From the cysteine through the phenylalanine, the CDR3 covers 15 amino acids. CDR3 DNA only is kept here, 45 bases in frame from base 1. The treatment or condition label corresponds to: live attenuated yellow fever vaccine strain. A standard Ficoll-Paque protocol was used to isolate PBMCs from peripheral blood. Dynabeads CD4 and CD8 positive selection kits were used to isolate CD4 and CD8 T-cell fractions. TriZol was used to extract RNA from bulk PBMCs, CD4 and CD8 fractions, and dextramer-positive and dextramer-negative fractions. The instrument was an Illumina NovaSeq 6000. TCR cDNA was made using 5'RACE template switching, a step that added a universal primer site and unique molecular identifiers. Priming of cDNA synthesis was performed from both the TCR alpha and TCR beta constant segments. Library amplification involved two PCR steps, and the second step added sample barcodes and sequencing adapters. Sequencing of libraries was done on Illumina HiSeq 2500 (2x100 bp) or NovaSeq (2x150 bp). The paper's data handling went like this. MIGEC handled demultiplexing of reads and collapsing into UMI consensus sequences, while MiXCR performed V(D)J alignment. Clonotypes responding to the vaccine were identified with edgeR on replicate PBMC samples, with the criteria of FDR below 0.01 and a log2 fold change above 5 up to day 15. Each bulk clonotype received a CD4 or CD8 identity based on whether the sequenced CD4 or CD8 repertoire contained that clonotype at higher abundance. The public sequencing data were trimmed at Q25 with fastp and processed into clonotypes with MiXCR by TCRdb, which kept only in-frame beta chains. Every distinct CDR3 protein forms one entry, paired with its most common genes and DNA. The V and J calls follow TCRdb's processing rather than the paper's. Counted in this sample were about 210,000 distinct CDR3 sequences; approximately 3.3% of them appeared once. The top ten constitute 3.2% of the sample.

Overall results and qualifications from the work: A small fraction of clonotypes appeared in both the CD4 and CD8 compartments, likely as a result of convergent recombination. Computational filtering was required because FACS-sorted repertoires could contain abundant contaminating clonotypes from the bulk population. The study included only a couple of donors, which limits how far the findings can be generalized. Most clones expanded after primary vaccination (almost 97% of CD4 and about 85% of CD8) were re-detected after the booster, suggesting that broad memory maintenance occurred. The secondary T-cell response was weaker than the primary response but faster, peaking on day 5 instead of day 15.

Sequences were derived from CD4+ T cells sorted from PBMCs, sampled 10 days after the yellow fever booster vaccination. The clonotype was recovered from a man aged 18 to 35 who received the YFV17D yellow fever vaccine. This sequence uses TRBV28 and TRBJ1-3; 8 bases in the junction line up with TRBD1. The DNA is TGTGCCAGCAGTCCAGGGGGCGGTCGTGGAAACACCATATATTTT. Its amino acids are CASSPGGGRGNTIYF.